This T cell receptor (beta chain) is from a study of post-analysis software for immune sequencing data. Study background: There were relapsing-remitting, secondary progressive and progressive-relapsing multiple sclerosis among the disease courses included.

The TCR beta cDNA libraries carried unique molecular identifiers. Out of 1 to 10 million T cells, 450,000 to 600,000 cDNA molecules were generated. TCRdb fed the PCR reads into MiXCR, producing one record per CDR3 protein. This sample carries about 200,000 distinct CDR3 sequences, 25% to 35% of them seen once, and the ten largest clones take approximately 3.6%. The CDR3 extends over 15 amino acids. Germline V gene lookup returns CDR1 MGHRA and CDR2 YSYEKL. Study-wide results and limits: When patients were compared with controls, roughly five TRBV segments were more frequent, TRBV5-6, TRBV5-1 and TRBV20-1 among them. By F measure, samples from a shared preparation batch strongly co-clustered. Controls' normalized Chao1 diversity significantly exceeded that of multiple sclerosis patients.

Notes on this clonotype: Its antigen is currently unknown. At one of its ends the junction is not consistent with the germline gene, which may arise from a read error.

The sequenced sample consisted of blood. This chain uses TRBV4-1 with TRBJ2-5; 7 bases are a match to TRBD1. The sequence was obtained from a girl aged 2-17 years with multiple sclerosis. CDR3 protein: CVSNQDQGVQETQYF. Here the CDR3 DNA reads TGCGTCAGCAACCAAGATCAGGGGGTACAAGAGACCCAGTACTTC.